A single sample is the source of the 3 T cell receptor beta chains below, sequenced in a study of shared clonotypes between healthy human individuals. The protocol was immunoSEQ multiplex PCR, while the TCRdb copy is restricted to in-frame clones and leaves out a portion. The sample lists about 680,000 clones, about 90% occurring once. The naive CD8 fraction comprised CD45RO-negative cells positively selected for CCR7 and excluded terminally differentiated effector memory CD45RA+ cells. Material: naive CD8+ T cells sorted from blood. The source is a man aged 30 to 39 in good health.

This chain connects TRBV29-1 to TRBJ2-7; TRBD1 agrees at 10 bases. The V and J ends lost 4 bases and 3 bases, in that order; junction bases with no gene match: 12. Germline V gene data show CDR1 as SQVTM and CDR2 as ANQGSEA. This CDR3 contains 16 residues. CDR3 region: CSVVPADGTGVYEQYF. CDR3 in DNA: TGCAGCGTTGTCCCTGCTGACGGGACAGGGGTCTACGAGCAGTACTTC.

In its sample, this clone was seen once. The chain uses TRBV7-9 and TRBJ2-1; 8 nucleotides match TRBD2. Trimming removed 1 base from V and 5 bases from J; junction bases left unmatched: 4. The germline V gene encodes CDR1 SEHNR and CDR2 FQNEAQ (reference sequence). This CDR3 is 15 amino acids long. The CDR3 DNA is TGTGCCAGCAGCTTAGTACTAGCGGAGAACAATGAGCAGTTCTTC. This sequence encodes CASSLVLAENNEQFF.

V usage is TRBV19 and J usage is TRBJ2-5; either TRBD1 or TRBD2 may supply D (5 bases each). Trimming took 7 bases from V and 5 from J, leaving 17 bases between them. Per germline, CDR1 LNHDA and CDR2 SQIVND (reference sequence). The CDR3 totals 14 residues. CDR3 protein: CASMTAVSSETQYF. The CDR3 coding sequence is TGTGCCAGTATGACAGCGGTGTCCTCCGAGACCCAGTACTTC.